This is a list of T cell receptor beta chains from one sample in a study of technical replicates of blood from several donors. Data came from immunoSEQ multiplex PCR; TCRdb stores just in-frame clones and leaves some out. The sample includes under 65,000 clones, roughly 90% of them seen just once. The sequencing sample was made of PBMCs. The receptors were gathered from a human donor in good health. Some clones in this sample may be carry-over from other donors' samples. Each CDR3 is given with its conserved first and last residue. Fields, in order: D gene, clone size, V gene, J gene, CDR3 protein, CDR3 DNA. The D gene is left open where the match is weak. Expanded clones are given a class, and other clones once, few, many or no size at all.

NA	NA	TRBV11-2	TRBJ1-6	CASSLESSGSYNSPLHF	TGTGCCAGCAGCTTAGAAAGCTCAGGCAGCTATAATTCACCCCTCCACTTT
TRBD1	NA	TRBV5-4	TRBJ1-3	CASSPGQGYSGNTIYF	TGTGCCAGCAGCCCGGGACAGGGGTACTCTGGAAACACCATATATTTT
TRBD2	NA	TRBV11-3	TRBJ2-1	CASSGASGVNEQFF	TGTGCCAGCTCGGGGGCTAGCGGGGTCAATGAGCAGTTCTTC
NA	NA	TRBV6-4	TRBJ2-3	CASSYFGSGTQYF	TGTGCCAGCAGTTATTTCGGGAGTGGGACGCAGTATTTT
NA	once	TRBV7-9	TRBJ1-2	CASRPPQGSYGYTF	TGTGCCAGCCGGCCCCCACAGGGCAGCTATGGCTACACCTTC
TRBD2	NA	TRBV6-5	TRBJ2-7	CASSYAGGGAHEQYF	TGTGCCAGCAGTTACGCGGGCGGGGGGGCCCACGAGCAGTACTTC
NA	NA	TRBV6-5	TRBJ1-5	CASRLREGQPQHF	TGTGCCAGCAGGCTCAGGGAGGGACAGCCCCAGCATTTT
NA	NA	TRBV12-5	TRBJ2-7	CASGSRGSSYEQYF	TGTGCTAGTGGTTCTAGAGGGAGCTCCTACGAGCAGTACTTC
TRBD2	NA	TRBV7-9	TRBJ2-7	CASSLELGASGRPYEQYF	TGTGCCAGCAGCTTAGAGCTTGGGGCTAGCGGGAGGCCCTACGAGCAGTACTTC
NA	NA	TRBV12-5	TRBJ2-1	CASLGGGDEQFF	TGTGCTAGTTTGGGGGGTGGGGATGAGCAGTTCTTC
TRBD1	NA	TRBV5-6	TRBJ1-1	CASSLGQGWNTEAFF	TGTGCCAGCAGCTTGGGACAGGGTTGGAACACTGAAGCTTTCTTT
NA	NA	TRBV5-4	TRBJ1-2	CASSADSISPGGYTF	TGTGCCAGCAGCGCGGACAGCATCTCTCCTGGGGGCTACACCTTC
TRBD1	NA	TRBV6-1	TRBJ1-3	CASSATGGAYGNTIYF	TGTGCCAGCAGTGCCACAGGGGGCGCGTACGGAAACACCATATATTTT
TRBD2	NA	TRBV7-3	TRBJ2-3	CASSVWPGGPTDTQYF	TGTGCCAGCAGCGTCTGGCCGGGGGGGCCCACAGATACGCAGTATTTT
TRBD2	NA	TRBV6-1	TRBJ2-3	CASSGLAGYTDTQYF	TGTGCCAGCAGTGGACTAGCGGGATACACAGATACGCAGTATTTT
TRBD1	NA	TRBV19	TRBJ2-6	CASSIRGPGESGANVLTF	TGTGCCAGTAGTATAAGGGGGCCAGGGGAATCTGGGGCCAACGTCCTGACTTTC
NA	NA	TRBV2	TRBJ2-7	CASRRVPQGTYEQYF	TGTGCCAGCAGGAGGGTCCCACAGGGTACCTACGAGCAGTACTTC
TRBD1	NA	TRBV5-5	TRBJ1-2	CASSLDLGQGIYYTF	TGTGCCAGCAGCTTAGACCTCGGACAGGGCATTTACTACACCTTC
NA	NA	TRBV9	TRBJ2-1	CASSVDRSREQFF	TGTGCCAGCAGCGTAGACCGGTCTCGCGAGCAGTTCTTC
NA	NA	TRBV30	TRBJ1-5	CAWSPTTGQPQHF	TGTGCCTGGAGTCCAACTACGGGTCAGCCCCAGCATTTT
NA	NA	TRBV13	TRBJ1-1	CASSLAAVNTEAFF	TGTGCCAGCAGCTTAGCAGCGGTGAACACTGAAGCTTTCTTT
TRBD2	once	TRBV7-8	TRBJ2-2	CASSTRTSGTNTGELFF	TGTGCCAGCAGCACCCGGACTAGCGGCACTAACACCGGGGAGCTGTTTTTT
NA	NA	TRBV7-8	TRBJ1-4	CASTPGWKLFF	TGTGCCAGCACCCCGGGGTGGAAACTGTTTTTT